This is a list of T cell receptor beta chains from one sample in a study of vaccination and CD4 T cells after COVID-19. The antigens of these receptors remain unknown. TCRdb itself ran the PCR reads through MiXCR, one entry per CDR3 protein. Of about 7,000 distinct CDR3 sequences listed, roughly 35% are singletons. Sequencing input: CD4+ T cells from blood, cultured in vitro. Receptor source: a human donor in good health. Each CDR3 is given with its conserved first and last residue. A D gene is named only where the DNA matches it firmly. Not every row has a clone size; where given, it reads once, few, many or a size class.

v_call	clone_size	d_call	j_call	cdr3_nt	cdr3_aa
TRBV5-1	few	TRBD1	TRBJ2-7	TGCGCCAGCAGCTTAGGACAGGGGAGCTCCTACGAGCAGTACTTC	CASSLGQGSSYEQYF
TRBV5-4	few	.	TRBJ2-5	TGTGCCAGCAGCTTGGGCGGGAAAGAGACCCAGTACTTC	CASSLGGKETQYF
TRBV7-6	.	.	TRBJ1-4	TGTGCCAGCAGTCCCAAACGCGCATTTCGGGGTGAAAAACTGTTTTTT	CASSPKRAFRGEKLFF
TRBV6-1	.	.	TRBJ2-2	TGTGCCAGCAGTGAGCTAGGACTCACCGGGGAGCTGTTTTTT	CASSELGLTGELFF
TRBV6-5	.	TRBD2	TRBJ2-1	TGTGCCAGCAGTTCCCGGGGACTAGCGGGGGAACTACAATACAATGAGCAGTTCTTC	CASSSRGLAGELQYNEQFF
TRBV7-8	few	TRBD2	TRBJ2-7	TGTGCCAGCAGCTCCCTAGGGCTAGCGGAATACGAGCAGTACTTC	CASSSLGLAEYEQYF
TRBV6-1	.	.	TRBJ2-3	TGTGCCAGCACCATCGATTACCCGACAGACCGAAGCACAGATACGCAGTATTTT	CASTIDYPTDRSTDTQYF
TRBV10-3	.	.	TRBJ2-5	TGTGCCATCAGTGAGGGGCTTATCCAAGAGACCCAGTACTTC	CAISEGLIQETQYF
TRBV6-5	few	.	TRBJ2-6	TGTGCCAGCAGTTACTCAGGGGCTGGGGCCAACGTCCTGACTTTC	CASSYSGAGANVLTF
TRBV5-4	.	.	TRBJ2-6	TGTGCCAGCAGCTTGGCCGGTCGAGCTGGGGCCAACGTCCTGACTTTC	CASSLAGRAGANVLTF
TRBV30	.	TRBD1	TRBJ2-7	TGTGCCTGGAGTGTACCTCCGGGACAGTCCTACGAGCAGTACTTC	CAWSVPPGQSYEQYF
TRBV28	.	TRBD2	TRBJ2-5	TGTGCCAGCAGGAGCGGGGCCTCCCGGGAGACCCAGTACTTC	CASRSGASRETQYF
TRBV20-1	few	.	TRBJ2-2	TGCAGTGCCGCAAGGGGCGCCGCGGGGGAGCTGTTTTTT	CSAARGAAGELFF
TRBV20-1	.	TRBD2	TRBJ2-1	TGCAGTGCTACGCTAGCGGGATTTGGAAACAATGAGCAGTTCTTC	CSATLAGFGNNEQFF
TRBV15	few	.	TRBJ1-1	TGTGCCACCAGCAGAGCCTCGGGGACTGGGAACACTGAAGCTTTCTTT	CATSRASGTGNTEAFF
TRBV5-6	.	.	TRBJ1-2	TGTGCCAGCAGCTCGACCGGGGGCGGCGACTATGGCTACACCTTC	CASSSTGGGDYGYTF
TRBV2	.	.	TRBJ2-5	TGTGCCAGCAGTGAGGACTTAGCGGAAGAGACCCAGTACTTC	CASSEDLAEETQYF
TRBV9	.	.	TRBJ1-1	TGTGCCAGCAGCGTAGTATTTGGAGGCACTGAAGCTTTCTTT	CASSVVFGGTEAFF
TRBV7-9	few	TRBD1	TRBJ1-2	TGTGCCAGCAGCTTAGCAGGGGGCGCGAGCTACACCTTC	CASSLAGGASYTF
TRBV7-9	large	TRBD1	TRBJ1-2	TGTGCCAGCAGCTTAAAGGGGGCAGGCAGGAATGGCTACACCTTC	CASSLKGAGRNGYTF
TRBV3-1	few	.	TRBJ1-5	TGTGCCAGCAGCCAAGAGCTCGGCAATCAGCCCCAGCATTTT	CASSQELGNQPQHF
TRBV12-3/TRBV12-4	.	.	TRBJ1-2	TGTGCCAGCGTCCTGAGAGGCGGCTACACCTTC	CASVLRGGYTF
TRBV19	.	.	TRBJ1-2	TGTGCCAGTACCTCCTGGATAGGGGCACCCTATGGCTACACCTTC	CASTSWIGAPYGYTF
TRBV7-2	.	.	TRBJ1-3	TGTGCCAGCAGCAGGGGGTCGGACTCTGGAAACACCATATATTTT	CASSRGSDSGNTIYF
TRBV7-8	few	.	TRBJ2-1	TGTGCCAGCAGCAGGGAGGATGAGCAGTTCTTC	CASSREDEQFF
TRBV10-1	.	TRBD1	TRBJ2-1	TGCGCCAGCAGCTACCTCCGGGACAGGGGGCTCAATGAGCAGTTCTTC	CASSYLRDRGLNEQFF